The rows below give T cell receptor beta chains drawn from one sample of a study of post-analysis software for immune sequencing data. TCRdb processed the PCR reads anew with MiXCR; each CDR3 protein has one entry. The data show hundreds of thousands of distinct CDR3 sequences, 25% to 30% seen once. Sequences were obtained from blood. The receptors originated from a girl aged 10-17 years with multiple sclerosis. The CDR3 runs from the conserved cysteine through the conserved F or W. A D gene is named only where the DNA matches it firmly. Not all rows give a size; the values are once, few, many and, for expanded clones, a class.

-,TRBV7-9,-,TRBJ1-2,TGTGCCAGCAGTGACCGGGGCCCCCAGTTTGGCTACACCTTC,CASSDRGPQFGYTF
once,TRBV27,-,TRBJ2-3,TGTGCCAGCAGCCGAGCATTGGGCGCAGATACGCAGTATTTT,CASSRALGADTQYF
-,TRBV7-2,-,TRBJ2-1,TGTGCCAGCAGCTCCAAGGGGAACCAAGAGACCCAGTTCTTC,CASSSKGNQETQFF
-,TRBV7-9,-,TRBJ1-1,TGTGCCAGCAGCTTTAGCCCCTCGAACACTGAAGCTTTCTTT,CASSFSPSNTEAFF
many,TRBV12-3/TRBV12-4,-,TRBJ2-6,TGTGCCAGCAGATCTAGGACAGCCTCTGGGGCCAACGTCCTGACTTTC,CASRSRTASGANVLTF
-,TRBV5-1,-,TRBJ1-1,TGCGCCAGCAGCTTGGCCCAGTTTGGCACTGAAGCTTTCTTT,CASSLAQFGTEAFF
few,TRBV20-1,-,TRBJ2-7,TGCAGTGGATCTCAGGCGTTTGGGGCCTACGAGCAGTACTTC,CSGSQAFGAYEQYF
many,TRBV6-5,TRBD1,TRBJ1-2,TGTGCCAGCAGTCCGGGACAGGGACCTACCTATGGCTACACCTTC,CASSPGQGPTYGYTF
few,TRBV28,-,TRBJ2-5,TGTGCCAGCAGCTTCCCCCTCCTGAGAGGGGACCAAGAGACCCAGTACTTC,CASSFPLLRGDQETQYF
many,TRBV5-1,-,TRBJ2-1,TGCGCCAGCAGGGCCGGGACTTCCACTGAGCAGTTCTTC,CASRAGTSTEQFF
-,TRBV20-1,TRBD2,TRBJ2-3,TGCAGTGCCACACCGGGGGGATTCAACACAGATACGCAGTATTTT,CSATPGGFNTDTQYF
few,TRBV28,TRBD1,TRBJ2-7,TGTGCCAGCAGGCCGGGACAGCTCCACGAGCAGTACTTC,CASRPGQLHEQYF
-,TRBV28,-,TRBJ2-7,TGTGCCAGCAGCAAAGGACGGACCTACGAGCAGTACTTC,CASSKGRTYEQYF
-,TRBV29-1,TRBD2,TRBJ2-1,TGCAGCGTTTATCTAGGCGGGAGGGTCCATGAGCAGTTCTTC,CSVYLGGRVHEQFF
-,TRBV6-5,-,TRBJ2-5,TGTGCCAGCGGGACTTACGAGACCCAGTACTTC,CASGTYETQYF
-,TRBV10-3,-,TRBJ2-7,TGTGCCATCAGGGGTTTGGAAGGGGGTCGGTACTTC,CAIRGLEGGRYF
-,TRBV9,-,TRBJ1-6,TGTGCCAGCAGCGTAGACACGTATAATTCACCCCCCCACTTT,CASSVDTYNSPPHF
-,TRBV9,-,TRBJ1-2,TGTGCCAGCAGCGTAGCTTCCGGGGGGATTAGGTCTGGCTACACCTTC,CASSVASGGIRSGYTF
-,TRBV6-5,-,TRBJ1-2,TGTGCCAGCAGTTACTCCCAGGCTACCAACTATGGCTACACCTTC,CASSYSQATNYGYTF